These 9 T cell receptor beta chains share one sample of origin, sequenced in a study of Graves' ophthalmopathy and Graves' hyperthyroidism. Beta-chain TCR CDR3 regions were amplified from RNA transcripts. RT-PCR with HTBI primers came first, then second-round multiplex PCR. TCRdb used MiXCR to reprocess the multiplex PCR reads, holding one entry per CDR3 protein. Of roughly 1.1 million distinct CDR3 sequences in the sample, roughly 35% were seen once. The sample was peripheral blood or thyroid tissue (not recorded which). Receptor source: an adult man with Graves' hyperthyroidism.

The V gene is TRBV7-2, the J gene TRBJ2-6; D gene uncertain. Germline V gene sequence: CDR1 SGHTA, CDR2 FQGNSA. The CDR3 loop spans 14 amino acids. Trimming removed 4 bases from V and 5 bases from J, with 9 bases in between. CDR3 sequence reads: CASSSGRRANVLTF. DNA for the CDR3: TGTGCCAGCAGCTCAGGTCGGAGGGCCAACGTCCTGACTTTC.

J is TRBJ1-1 and V is TRBV7-2; TRBD1 aligns across 7 bases. This CDR3 is built from 15 residues. With 4 bases clipped from V and 5 bases from J, the junction kept 10 bases outside the gene matches. CDR1 and CDR2 (germline): SGHTA, FQGNSA. The DNA of the CDR3 is TGTGCCAGCAGCTCAGGGGACAGACTGAGGACTGAAGCTTTCTTT. Translating gives CASSSGDRLRTEAFF.

To note about this clonotype: Given a much more abundant clone one base away, this may be a read error. The chain is built from TRBV24-1 and TRBJ2-2; 10 bases are a match to TRBD1. The CDR3 is 14 amino acids. Per germline, CDR1 KGHDR and CDR2 SFDVKD. CDR3 nucleotides: TGTGCCACCAGTGGGACAGGGGGGACCGGGGAGCTGCTTTTT. This codes for CATSGTGGTGELLF.

Concerning this clonotype itself: This CDR3 is missing its conserved last phenylalanine or tryptophan, likely due to a read error. The limits of the CDR3 on the DNA are not certain, so only TCRdb's listed CDR3 is given. The rearrangement joins TRBV2 to TRBJ2-4. Per the germline V gene, CDR1 is SNHLY and CDR2 is FYNNEI. The CDR3 has 8 amino acids, counting both end residues. CDR3 sequence reads: CASSILRG.

The sample holds a few counts of this clonotype. The V and J genes are TRBV4-1 and TRBJ1-6; TRBD1 matches 8 bases. V lost 10 bases and J lost 7; bases outside the gene matches: 15. From germline, CDR1 is MGHRA and CDR2 YSYEKL. The CDR3 runs to 16 residues. CDR3: CATGQVAESNNSPLHF. CDR3 in DNA: TGCGCCACGGGACAGGTCGCTGAGTCCAACAATTCACCCCTCCACTTT.

This chain uses TRBV4-3 with TRBJ2-5; D possibly corresponds to TRBD1 (5 bases). Germline-derived CDR1 and CDR2 are LGHNA and YSLEER. Trimming pared 1 base from V and 1 base from J, leaving 13 bases between. The CDR3 totals 16 residues. The CDR3 DNA follows: TGCGCCAGCAGCCAAGGAGTGGTCAGGGTCCAAGAGACCCAGTACTTC. Translating it yields CASSQGVVRVQETQYF.

The chain recombines TRBV7-3 with TRBJ1-1; D is unclear. The CDR3 length is 12 residues. Germline V CDR1 and CDR2: SGHTA, FQGTGA. V was clipped by 5 bases and J by 5 bases, with 9 bases between them. CDR3 protein: CASSIDGTEAFF. DNA for the CDR3: TGTGCCAGCAGCATAGACGGTACTGAAGCTTTCTTT. The complete variable domain, with remaining parts taken from reference TRBV7-3 and TRBJ1-1, reads GAGVSQTPSNKVTEKGKYVELRCDPISGHTALYWYRQSLGQGPEFLIYFQGTGAADDSGLPNDRFFAVRPEGSVSTLKIQRTERGDSAVYLCASSIDGTEAFFGQGTRLTVV.

The CDR3 protein is CASSLEQGITGELFF. The CDR3 DNA is TGTGCCAGCAGCTTAGAGCAGGGGATCACCGGGGAGCTGTTTTTT. The chain is built from TRBV13 and TRBJ2-2; maybe TRBD1 (6 bases). The CDR3 length is 15 residues. V lost 1 base, J lost 4 bases, and 10 bases lay in between. Germline V gene sequence: CDR1 PRHDT, CDR2 FYEKMQ (reference sequence).

As concerns this clonotype: A read error may be the cause here, since a much bigger clone is one base away. The chain recombines TRBV2 with TRBJ2-2; TRBD2 is a possible D gene (5 bases). This CDR3 has 12 amino acids. CDR1 is SNHLY and CDR2 is FYNNEI in the germline V gene. CDR3 bases: TGTGCCAGCATGCCCATCACCGGGGAGCTGCTTTTT. It encodes CASMPITGELLF.